This paragraph covers one TCR beta chain sequence. Antigen specificity is unknown. These data originate in a study of blood T cells in healthy people across ages. Study-level points and caveats: The authors considered diversity estimates from one million T cells to be underestimates.

The CDR3 totals 12 residues. CDR1 is SGDLS, CDR2 YYNGEE, per germline. V shed 5 bases and J shed 10 bases, with 13 bases lying between them. The use of a sample-barcoded 5' primer and a J-beta primer mix characterized a second PCR of roughly 7 to 11 cycles. TCRdb fed the 5' RACE reads into MiXCR, producing one record per CDR3 protein. The profile shows about 650,000 distinct CDR3 sequences, under 65% of them singletons. The sample was blood. The origin of this receptor is an elderly woman in good health. The chain has TRBV9 and TRBJ2-1; unclear D gene. The CDR3 here is CASSRRRDEQFF. The CDR3 nucleotides read TGTGCCAGCAGTCGTAGAAGAGACGAGCAGTTCTTC.